Shown below are 16 T cell receptor beta chains from a single sample sequenced in a study of blood T cell repertoires in COVID-19. Sequenced by immunoSEQ multiplex PCR; TCRdb stores in-frame clones only, minus some. Counted here are around 400,000 clones, around 89% occurring once; the ten biggest clones make up 0.95% to 1.5%. Specimen: peripheral blood. The receptor set was obtained from a man aged 35 to 55 with acute or convalescent COVID-19.

The chain carries TRBV19 and TRBJ2-3, with 12 positions matching TRBD2. The germline V gene has CDR1 LNHDA and CDR2 SQIVND (reference sequence). The CDR3 runs to 15 residues. Trimming took 5 bases from V and 3 from J; bases not matched to a gene: 3. The chain's CDR3 is CASSLTSGSTDTQYF. CDR3 nucleotides: TGTGCCAGTAGTTTGACTAGCGGGAGTACAGATACGCAGTATTTT.

V gene TRBV5-1 combines with J gene TRBJ1-2; D perhaps matches TRBD1 (6 bases). CDR1 is SGHRS, CDR2 YFSETQ, per germline. The CDR3 contains 16 residues. V was trimmed by 2 bases and J by 0 bases, leaving 14 bases between them. The CDR3 sequence: CASSLEYRAPNYGYTF. The CDR3 nucleotides read TGCGCCAGCAGCTTAGAATACAGGGCACCTAACTATGGCTACACCTTC.

The genes are TRBV19 and TRBJ2-1; 11 bases agree with TRBD1. This CDR3 contains 16 residues. The V and J ends lost 3 bases and 6 bases, in that order; junction bases with no gene match: 7. Germline V gene sequence: CDR1 LNHDA, CDR2 SQIVND (reference sequence). CDR3 sequence reads: CASSIFFGTGGNEQFF. The CDR3 DNA follows: TGTGCCAGTAGTATTTTTTTCGGGACAGGGGGCAATGAGCAGTTCTTC.

The genes are TRBV4-1 and TRBJ2-1; 8 bases match TRBD2. V was pared by 4 bases and J by 2 bases, with 4 bases of the junction left unmatched. The CDR3 has 15 residues. Germline values: CDR1 MGHRA, CDR2 YSYEKL. The CDR3 spells CASSLLAGPYNEQFF. The CDR3, as DNA: TGCGCCAGCAGCCTCCTAGCGGGCCCCTACAATGAGCAGTTCTTC.

This clone was seen a single time. This sequence joins TRBV5-1 and TRBJ2-1; TRBD2 matches 13 bases. V dropped 3 bases and J dropped 2; count of bases not matched to a gene: 14. CDR1 is SGHRS, CDR2 YFSETQ, per germline. This CDR3 is 20 amino acids long. The CDR3 region has the DNA TGCGCCAGCAGCTGGCGATCGGGACTAGCGGGACCAAAAACCTACAATGAGCAGTTCTTC. Translation gives CASSWRSGLAGPKTYNEQFF.

This clone counts as medium-sized. The rearrangement uses TRBV4-2 and TRBJ1-2; D is possibly TRBD1 (6 bases). CDR1 and CDR2 from the germline V gene are LGHNA and YNFKEQ. Trimming shortened V by 4 bases and J by 10 bases, and 13 bases separated the two germline ends. The CDR3 consists of 12 residues. As DNA, the CDR3 is TGTGCCAGCAGCCTAAACAGGGTGTACTACACCTTC. This gives the protein CASSLNRVYYTF.

The genes are TRBV6-5 and TRBJ1-4, with TRBD1 as a possible D gene (6 bases). Germline V gene data show CDR1 as MNHEY and CDR2 as SVGAGI. Trimming left V 5 bases short and J 5 bases short, with 9 bases between. The CDR3 spans 13 residues. The chain's CDR3 is CASSRGTNEKLFF. CDR3 DNA: TGTGCCAGCAGTAGAGGGACAAATGAAAAACTGTTTTTT.

The chain links TRBV27 to TRBJ2-3; 7 nucleotides match TRBD1. The junction had 8 bases not matched to a gene; V was cut back by 6 bases and J by 2 bases. The germline V gene encodes CDR1 MNHEY and CDR2 SMNVEV (reference sequence). The CDR3 loop spans 15 amino acids. The CDR3 DNA reads as TGTGCCAGCAGGGAGAGGGGGCGATACACAGATACGCAGTATTTT. Residues: CASRERGRYTDTQYF.

The chain is built from TRBV3-1 (or the pseudogene TRBV3-2) and TRBJ2-2, with 7 bases aligning to TRBD2. The V and J ends lost 2 bases and 4 bases, in that order; junction bases with no gene match: 7. The germline V gene has CDR1 LGHDT and CDR2 YNNKEL (reference sequence). The CDR3 has 16 amino acids. This CDR3 reads CASSQIGGSSTGELFF. The CDR3 region has the DNA TGTGCCAGCAGCCAAATCGGGGGGTCTAGCACCGGGGAGCTGTTTTTT.

This chain connects TRBV30 to TRBJ1-2; D gene unclear. There are 13 residues in the CDR3. V was clipped by 0 bases and J by 4 bases, with 9 bases between them. Germline V gene lookup returns CDR1 GTSNPN and CDR2 SVGIG (reference sequence). CDR3 protein: CAWSVLGGYGYTF. Here the CDR3 DNA reads TGTGCCTGGAGTGTATTGGGAGGCTATGGCTACACCTTC.

The genes are TRBV28 and TRBJ1-1; no reliable D call. The CDR3 is made up of 12 amino acids. Germline CDR1 is MDHEN and CDR2 is SYDVKM. In nucleotides, the CDR3 is TGTGCTCCGCGGGAGGGTGAAGGAGAAGCTTTCTTT. Protein product: CAPREGEGEAFF.

The chain uses TRBV19 and TRBJ1-2; 11 bases match TRBD1. The germline V gene has CDR1 LNHDA and CDR2 SQIVND (reference sequence). This CDR3 contains 14 residues. The J segment lost 4 bases and the V segment lost 5 bases, leaving 3 bases of the junction unmatched. For the CDR3, the DNA is TGTGCCAGTAGTTGGACAGGGGGCGCCTATGGCTACACCTTC. Residues: CASSWTGGAYGYTF.

The chain joins TRBV6-5 to TRBJ1-1; D is unresolved. This CDR3 has 14 residues. Germline CDR1 is MNHEY and CDR2 is SVGAGI. Trimming took 2 bases from V and 4 from J, leaving 11 bases between them. The CDR3 region has the DNA TGTGCCAGCAGTTACGGGCTCCATCCCACTGAAGCTTTCTTT. Translation: CASSYGLHPTEAFF.

The gene calls are TRBV6-5 and TRBJ2-3, with 11 positions matching TRBD2. The CDR3 has 15 residues. The junction had 7 bases not matched to a gene; V was cut back by 4 bases and J by 7 bases. Germline CDR1 reads MNHEY; CDR2 reads SVGAGI. This CDR3 is CASSLTSGVLYTQYF. Written as DNA, the CDR3 is TGTGCCAGCAGTTTGACTAGCGGGGTACTATATACGCAGTATTTT.

The chain joins TRBV6-6 to TRBJ1-2, with a possible D match to TRBD1 (5 bases). V lost 5 bases and J 4 bases, leaving 20 bases between the germline ends. The CDR3 consists of 16 residues. Germline CDR1 reads MNHNY; CDR2 reads SVGAGI (reference sequence). The CDR3 DNA reads TGTGCCAGCAGTCCTACTCGGGGGGAGATAACCTATGGCTACACCTTC. Translated: CASSPTRGEITYGYTF.

This clone has more than one count but fewer than ten. This sequence joins TRBV2 and TRBJ2-5; 13 bases are a match to TRBD2. This CDR3 has 16 residues. V lost 6 bases and J lost 5; bases outside the gene matches: 9. Germline-derived CDR1 and CDR2 are SNHLY and FYNNEI. Written as DNA, the CDR3 is TGTGCCAGCAGAAAACAACTAGCGGGGGGGTCGGAGACCCAGTACTTC. It is translated as CASRKQLAGGSETQYF.